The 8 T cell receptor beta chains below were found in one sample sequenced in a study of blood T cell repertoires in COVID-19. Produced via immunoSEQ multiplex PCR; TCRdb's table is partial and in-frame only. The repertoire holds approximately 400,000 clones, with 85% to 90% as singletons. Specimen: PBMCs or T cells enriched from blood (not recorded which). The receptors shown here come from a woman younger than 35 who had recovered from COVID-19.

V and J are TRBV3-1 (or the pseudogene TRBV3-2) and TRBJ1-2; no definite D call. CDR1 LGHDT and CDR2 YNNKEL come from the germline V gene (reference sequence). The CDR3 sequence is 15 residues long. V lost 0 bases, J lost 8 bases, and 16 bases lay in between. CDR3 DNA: TGTGCCAGCAGCCAAGAGAGCCACCATGGTAAAGGCTACACCTTC. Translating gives CASSQESHHGKGYTF.

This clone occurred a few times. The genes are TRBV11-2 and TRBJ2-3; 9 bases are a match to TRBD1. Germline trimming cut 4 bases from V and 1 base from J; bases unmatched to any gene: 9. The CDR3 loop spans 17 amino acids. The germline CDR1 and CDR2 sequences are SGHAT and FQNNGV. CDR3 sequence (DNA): TGTGCCAGCAGCTCCAGACTGGGACAGGGTGGCACAGATACGCAGTATTTT. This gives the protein CASSSRLGQGGTDTQYF.

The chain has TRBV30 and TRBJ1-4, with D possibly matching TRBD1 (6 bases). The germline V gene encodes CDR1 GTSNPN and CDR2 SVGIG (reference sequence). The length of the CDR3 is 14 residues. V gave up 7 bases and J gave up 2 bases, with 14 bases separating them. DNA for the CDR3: TGTGCCTCGTCTCCGGGACATACTAATGAAAAACTGTTTTTT. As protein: CASSPGHTNEKLFF.

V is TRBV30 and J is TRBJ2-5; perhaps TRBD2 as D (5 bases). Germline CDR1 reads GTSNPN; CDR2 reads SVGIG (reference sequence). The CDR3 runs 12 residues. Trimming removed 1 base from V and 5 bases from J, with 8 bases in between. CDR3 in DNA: TGTGCCTGGAGTGCTACGGGGGAGACCCAGTACTTC. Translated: CAWSATGETQYF.

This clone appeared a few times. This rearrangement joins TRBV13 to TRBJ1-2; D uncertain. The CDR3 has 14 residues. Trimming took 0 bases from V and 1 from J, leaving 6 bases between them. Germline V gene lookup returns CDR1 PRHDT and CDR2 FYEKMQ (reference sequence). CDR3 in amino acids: CASSLGPVNYGYTF. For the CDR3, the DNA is TGTGCCAGCAGCTTAGGTCCGGTTAACTATGGCTACACCTTC.

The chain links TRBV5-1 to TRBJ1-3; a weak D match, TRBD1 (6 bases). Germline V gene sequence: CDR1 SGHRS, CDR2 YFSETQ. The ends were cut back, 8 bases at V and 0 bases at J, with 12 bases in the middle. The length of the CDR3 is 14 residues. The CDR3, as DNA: TGCGCCAGAAACCACAGGGACTCTGGAAACACCATATATTTT. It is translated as CARNHRDSGNTIYF.

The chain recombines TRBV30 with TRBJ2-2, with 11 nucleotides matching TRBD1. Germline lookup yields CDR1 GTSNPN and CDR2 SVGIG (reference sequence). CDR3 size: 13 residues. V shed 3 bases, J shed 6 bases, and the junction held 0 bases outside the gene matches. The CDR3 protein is CAWRGQGAGELFF. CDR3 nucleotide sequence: TGTGCCTGGAGGGGACAGGGGGCCGGGGAGCTGTTTTTT.

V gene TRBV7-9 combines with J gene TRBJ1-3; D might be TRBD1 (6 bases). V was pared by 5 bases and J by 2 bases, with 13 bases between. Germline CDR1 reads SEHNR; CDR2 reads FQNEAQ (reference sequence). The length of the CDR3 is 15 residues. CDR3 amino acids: CASSGYAGAGNTIYF. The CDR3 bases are TGTGCCAGCAGCGGTTATGCAGGGGCTGGAAACACCATATATTTT.